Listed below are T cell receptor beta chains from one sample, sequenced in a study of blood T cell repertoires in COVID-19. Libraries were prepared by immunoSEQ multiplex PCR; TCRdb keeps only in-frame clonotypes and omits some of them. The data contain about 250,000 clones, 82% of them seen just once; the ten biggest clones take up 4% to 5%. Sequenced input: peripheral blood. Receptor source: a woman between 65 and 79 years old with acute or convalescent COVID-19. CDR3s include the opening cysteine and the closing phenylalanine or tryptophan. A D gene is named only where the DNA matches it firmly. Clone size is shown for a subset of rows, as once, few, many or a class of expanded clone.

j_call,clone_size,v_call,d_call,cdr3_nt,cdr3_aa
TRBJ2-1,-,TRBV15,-,TGTGCCACCAGCAGTATACAGGGAGTTCGGGATGAGCAGTTCTTC,CATSSIQGVRDEQFF
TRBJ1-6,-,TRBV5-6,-,TGTGCCAGCAGTTCCGGGGTATCTGATTCACCCCTCCACTTT,CASSSGVSDSPLHF
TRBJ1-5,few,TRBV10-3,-,TGTGCCATCTCAAGCGGCAATCAGCCCCAGCATTTT,CAISSGNQPQHF
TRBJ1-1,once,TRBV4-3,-,TGCGCCAGCAGCCAAGAACAAAACACTGAAGCTTTCTTT,CASSQEQNTEAFF
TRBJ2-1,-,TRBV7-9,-,TGTGCCAGCAGCCCCCTAAGAAACTCCTACAATGAGCAGTTCTTC,CASSPLRNSYNEQFF
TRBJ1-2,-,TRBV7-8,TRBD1,TGTGCCAGCAGCCGAAGACCCCAGGGGGCCGGCTACACCTTC,CASSRRPQGAGYTF
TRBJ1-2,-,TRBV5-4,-,TGTGCCAGCAGTTATGGGACACACTATGGCTACACCTTC,CASSYGTHYGYTF
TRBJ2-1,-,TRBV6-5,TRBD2,TGTGCCAGCGGAACTAGCGGGGGGCGGAGTGAGCAGTTCTTC,CASGTSGGRSEQFF
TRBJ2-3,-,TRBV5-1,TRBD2,TGCGCCAGCAGCTTGGTGGGCGGGGGGTACACAGATACGCAGTATTTT,CASSLVGGGYTDTQYF
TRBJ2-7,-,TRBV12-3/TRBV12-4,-,TGTGCCACCGGGATTGGAGGCGAGCAGTACTTC,CATGIGGEQYF
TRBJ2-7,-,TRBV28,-,TGTGCCAGCAGTGTCGGACAGAACTTTCGCCCCGAGCAGTACTTC,CASSVGQNFRPEQYF
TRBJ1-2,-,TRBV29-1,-,TGCAGCGGACTAATAGGGTACTATGGCTACACCTTC,CSGLIGYYGYTF
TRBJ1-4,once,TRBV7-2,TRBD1,TGTGCCAGCAGCATCAGGGGGCGCTATGAAAAACTGTTTTTT,CASSIRGRYEKLFF
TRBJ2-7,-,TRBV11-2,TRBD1,TGTGCCAGCAGCCCCCCAAACAGGGGGCTTGAGCAGTACTTC,CASSPPNRGLEQYF
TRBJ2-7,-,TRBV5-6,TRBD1,TGTGCCAGCAGCTTACAGGGGCGCTCCTACGAGCAGTACTTC,CASSLQGRSYEQYF
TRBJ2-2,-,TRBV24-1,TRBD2,TGTGCCACCAGTGCCTGGGCGGGAGGCACCGGGGAGCTGTTTTTT,CATSAWAGGTGELFF
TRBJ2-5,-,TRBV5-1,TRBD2,TGCGCCAGCAATGCGGGGGTACAAGAGACCCAGTACTTC,CASNAGVQETQYF
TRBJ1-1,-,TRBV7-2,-,TGTGCCAGCAGCCTGAGGGGGGGTGAAGCTTTCTTT,CASSLRGGEAFF
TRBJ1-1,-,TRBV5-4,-,TGTGCCAGCAGCTCCTTACAGGGTTTAAACACTGAAGCTTTCTTT,CASSSLQGLNTEAFF